The entry below gives a single T cell receptor beta chain sequence along with its context. Antigen unknown. The CDR3 loop spans 11 amino acids. Between the trimmed V and J ends, which lost 1 base and 8 bases, there was a span of 5 bases. The V gene's germline CDR1 is SGHTA and CDR2 FQGNSA. Only in-frame clones appear in the TCRdb table, and some are missing; sequencing was by immunoSEQ multiplex PCR. The table lists roughly 200,000 clones, approximately 92% of them singletons. The data stem from a study of T cell responses to AZD1222 COVID-19 vaccine. Points from the study as a whole: Donors in the cohort were predominantly white British and more often female, and clonal diversity was possibly underestimated. Sampling captured repertoires only after the peak T cell response.

V usage is TRBV7-2 and J usage is TRBJ2-5; unclear D gene. This sequence originates from an adult who received the MenACWY meningococcal vaccine as a control. This sample comprised peripheral blood, obtained 28 days after the second dose of the MenACWY control vaccine. This chain's CDR3 is CASSLGATQYF. For the CDR3, the DNA is TGTGCCAGCAGCTTAGGGGCAACCCAGTACTTC.